This T cell receptor (beta chain) was sequenced for a study of blood T cell repertoires in COVID-19. Overall study: Acute and convalescent COVID-19 samples came from the United States, Italy and Spain. Sample material is recorded as cDNA or gDNA derived from T cells, B-cell-depleted T cells, or PBMCs.

The CDR3 covers 14 residues. Trimming left V 3 bases short and J 2 bases short, with 8 bases between. The germline CDR1 and CDR2 sequences are LNHDA and SQIVND (reference sequence). Sequencing was performed with immunoSEQ multiplex PCR; in TCRdb, only in-frame clones are kept and a portion is missing. The sample lists about 460,000 clones, less than 90% occurring once. The TCR sequence derives from a woman between 55 and 75 years old who had recovered from COVID-19. The chain employs TRBV19 and TRBJ1-3, with D uncertain. The sequenced sample was PBMCs or T cells enriched from blood (not recorded which). The CDR3 DNA reads as TGTGCCAGTAGTATCGGGGAAGCTGGAAACACCATATATTTT. Protein sequence: CASSIGEAGNTIYF.